This TCR beta chain is from a study of regulatory dendritic cells for organ transplantation. CFSE-labeled sorted T cells met regulatory or mature dendritic cells for 5 to 6 days. To note about this clone: The antigen remains unidentified.

Profiled with immunoSEQ multiplex PCR; TCRdb holds only in-frame clones, not every one. The data hold some 12,000 clones, with around 62% observed a single time. Trimming took 6 bases from V and 1 from J, leaving 12 bases between them. From germline, CDR1 is LGHNT and CDR2 FRNRAP. CDR3 length equals 14 residues. The receptor was isolated from a human donor in good health. The sample taken for sequencing was naive CD8+ T cells from blood cultured with dendritic cells. Stated subset: CD45RA+ naive T cells. The rearrangement joins TRBV12-5 to TRBJ1-2; a weak D match, TRBD1 (6 bases). The CDR3 coding sequence is TGTGCTAGTGGACCAACAGGGTTTAACTATGGCTACACCTTC. Translating it yields CASGPTGFNYGYTF.